These 23 T cell receptor beta chains were all obtained from the same sample, sequenced in a study of cytomegalovirus exposure and HLA in healthy donors. Vbeta (60) and Jbeta (13) primers were used in the PCR. This table comes from immunoSEQ multiplex PCR, and its TCRdb copy is limited to in-frame clones, with some not included. The table has under 60,000 clones, roughly four fifths seen once. Source material: PBMCs. All receptors derive from a man in his fifties or sixties in good health and CMV-seronegative.

This clone was counted only a few times. The rearrangement joins TRBV29-1 to TRBJ2-5; 14 bases are shared with TRBD2. Germline V gene data show CDR1 as SQVTM and CDR2 as ANQGSEA. There are 15 residues in the CDR3. With 7 bases clipped from V and 2 bases from J, the junction kept 6 bases outside the gene matches. CDR3 sequence (DNA): TGCAGCGCCTCGACTAGCGGGGGGGGACAAGAGACCCAGTACTTC. Translating it yields CSASTSGGGQETQYF.

The chain joins TRBV5-6 to TRBJ2-7; possible D gene TRBD1, 6 bases. Germline V CDR1 and CDR2: SGHDT, YYEEEE. This CDR3 comprises 14 residues. V was clipped by 4 bases and J by 1 base, with 12 bases between them. CDR3 sequence: CASSRIGQSYEQYF. Written as DNA, the CDR3 is TGTGCCAGCAGCCGCATCGGACAGTCCTACGAGCAGTACTTC. Based on the CDR3 plus reference TRBV5-6 and TRBJ2-7, the full variable domain is DAGVTQSPTHLIKTRGQQVTLRCSPKSGHDTVSWYQQALGQGPQFIFQYYEEEERQRGNFPDRFSGHQFPNYSSELNVNALLLGDSALYLCASSRIGQSYEQYFGPGTRLTVT.

This chain links TRBV6-5 with TRBJ1-3, with TRBD1 as a possible D gene (6 bases). Trimming took off 5 bases at V and 3 bases at J, with 14 bases between the two ends. The CDR3 runs to 15 residues. CDR1 MNHEY and CDR2 SVGAGI come from the germline V gene. The CDR3 DNA is TGTGCCAGCAGTCGAGGGGGGGGCTTTGGAAACACCATATATTTT. Residues: CASSRGGGFGNTIYF.

The chain employs TRBV10-3 and TRBJ1-1; no clear D gene. Deletions cut 2 bases from V and 1 base from J, with 8 bases between. Germline values: CDR1 ENHRY, CDR2 SYGVKD. There are 14 residues in the CDR3. CDR3 in DNA: TGTGCCATCAGTGAGCGGGGTGCGAACACTGAAGCTTTCTTT. Translated, it gives CAISERGANTEAFF.

This rearrangement joins TRBV18 to TRBJ2-1; no clear D. CDR1 and CDR2 (germline): KGHSH, LQKENI. V was pared by 2 bases and J by 10 bases, with 12 bases between. This CDR3 spans 13 amino acids. CDR3 nucleotide sequence: TGTGCCAGCTCACCAAACCCCGCTAAGGAGCAGTTCTTC. Protein product: CASSPNPAKEQFF.

The chain is built from TRBV4-2 and TRBJ2-5, with 12 bases lining up with TRBD2. Germline-derived CDR1 and CDR2 are LGHNA and YNFKEQ. With V trimmed by 0 bases and J by 7 bases, 6 bases remained unmatched. The CDR3 covers 16 residues. The CDR3 loop reads CASSQDQLAGGRTQYF. CDR3 in DNA: TGTGCCAGCAGCCAAGATCAACTAGCGGGGGGCCGGACCCAGTACTTC.

This sequence joins TRBV7-8 and TRBJ2-7; D not resolved. The CDR3 spans 15 residues. Germline values: CDR1 SGHVS, CDR2 FQNEAQ. V lost 3 bases and J 0 bases, leaving 12 bases between the germline ends. CDR3 protein: CASSLSQVSSYEQYF. CDR3 coding DNA: TGTGCCAGCAGCTTGAGCCAGGTTAGCTCCTACGAGCAGTACTTC.

This clone was counted only a few times. The CDR3 region has the DNA TGCGCCAGCAGCCAAGGTGGGACAGGGGGGGCCTATGGCTACACCTTC. Amino acids: CASSQGGTGGAYGYTF. The V gene is TRBV4-1, the J gene TRBJ1-2; 11 bases fit TRBD1. The J segment lost 4 bases and the V segment lost 1 base, leaving 5 bases of the junction unmatched. CDR3 length: 16 amino acids. CDR1 is MGHRA and CDR2 is YSYEKL in the germline V gene.

V gene TRBV9 combines with J gene TRBJ1-5, with D uncertain. The CDR3 loop spans 15 amino acids. V was trimmed by 0 bases and J by 5 bases, leaving 12 bases between them. Germline V gene lookup returns CDR1 SGDLS and CDR2 YYNGEE. In nucleotides, the CDR3 is TGTGCCAGCAGCGTAGGTCCTAGCAACGATCAGCCCCAGCATTTT. Its translation is CASSVGPSNDQPQHF.

This clone was recorded once. CDR3: CSVGQGLNEQFF. The CDR3 DNA reads as TGCAGCGTTGGACAGGGGTTAAATGAGCAGTTCTTC. The chain joins TRBV29-1 to TRBJ2-1; TRBD1 aligns across 8 bases. CDR3 length equals 12 residues. Germline CDR1 SQVTM, CDR2 ANQGSEA. V was clipped by 4 bases and J by 7 bases; unmatched bases: 3.

This clone turned up a few times. The V and J genes are TRBV27 and TRBJ1-5, with D maybe TRBD1 (6 bases). The CDR3 sequence is 14 residues long. Germline V gene sequence: CDR1 MNHEY, CDR2 SMNVEV (reference sequence). Trimming took off 3 bases at V and 4 bases at J, with 10 bases between the two ends. CDR3 amino acids: CASSLRGGNQPQHF. In DNA form, the CDR3 reads TGTGCCAGCAGTTTGAGGGGGGGAAATCAGCCCCAGCATTTT.

The V and J genes are TRBV7-6 and TRBJ2-2; 9 bases agree with TRBD2. Losses at the gene ends were 7 bases for V and 0 bases for J; bases not matched to a gene: 6. CDR3 length: 16 amino acids. Germline V gene data show CDR1 as SGHVS and CDR2 as FNYEAQ. CDR3 DNA sequence: TGTGCCAGCACCCCAAGCGGGGGGACGAACACCGGGGAGCTGTTTTTT. It translates to CASTPSGGTNTGELFF.

The gene calls are TRBV23-1 and TRBJ2-3, with a possible D match to TRBD2 (5 bases). TRBV23-1 belongs to the ORF category, with a function that is uncertain. This CDR3 contains 16 residues. V gave up 0 bases and J gave up 3 bases, with 13 bases separating them. The CDR3 nucleotides read TGCGCCAGCAGTCAATCACCACTTCGAGGGACAGATACGCAGTATTTT. Translated: CASSQSPLRGTDTQYF.

The chain carries TRBV7-2 and TRBJ1-1; a possible D gene is TRBD1 (6 bases). Trimming left V 4 bases short and J 6 bases short, with 21 bases between. Germline V gene sequence: CDR1 SGHTA, CDR2 FQGNSA. The CDR3 has 16 amino acids. The CDR3 loop reads CASSYRAGVVGAEAFF. Written as DNA, the CDR3 is TGTGCCAGCAGCTACAGGGCAGGGGTCGTGGGGGCTGAAGCTTTCTTT.

The chain uses TRBV6-5 and TRBJ1-3; the match to TRBD1 covers 7 bases. V lost 6 bases, J lost 0 bases, and 5 bases stayed unmatched. Germline CDR1 and CDR2: MNHEY and SVGAGI. The CDR3 is made up of 15 amino acids. The CDR3: CASRFGQASGNTIYF. The CDR3 nucleotides read TGTGCCAGCAGATTCGGACAGGCCTCTGGAAACACCATATATTTT.

The V gene is TRBV2, the J gene TRBJ2-2; weak D call: TRBD1 (5 bases). This CDR3 comprises 13 residues. V was shortened by 6 bases and J by 6 bases, with 11 bases between the two germline ends. Germline CDR1 reads SNHLY; CDR2 reads FYNNEI. As DNA, the CDR3 is TGTGCCAGCAGGGCAGGGCAGCCCGGGGAGCTGTTTTTT. Amino acid sequence: CASRAGQPGELFF.

In this sample, this clone turned up a few times. The chain couples TRBV4-3 to TRBJ1-1; the D is unclear. In germline, CDR1 is LGHNA, CDR2 YSLEER. The germline V and J ends were trimmed by 0 bases and 0 bases, with 5 bases remaining between them. The CDR3 is made up of 14 amino acids. CDR3 sequence reads: CASSQDSVNTEAFF. The CDR3 DNA reads TGCGCCAGCAGCCAAGACTCCGTGAACACTGAAGCTTTCTTT.

V is TRBV2 and J is TRBJ2-5, with 9 bases that match TRBD2. The CDR3 covers 16 residues. Germline values: CDR1 SNHLY, CDR2 FYNNEI. V dropped 5 bases and J dropped 2; count of bases not matched to a gene: 9. CDR3: CASSIELAGIQETQYF. Written as DNA, the CDR3 is TGTGCCAGCAGTATCGAGCTAGCGGGGATTCAAGAGACCCAGTACTTC. Using reference TRBV2 and TRBJ2-5 for the parts outside the CDR3, the full variable domain is EPEVTQTPSHQVTQMGQEVILRCVPISNHLYFYWYRQILGQKVEFLVSFYNNEISEKSEIFDDQFSVERPDGSNFTLKIRSTKLEDSAMYFCASSIELAGIQETQYFGPGTRLLVL.

The J gene is TRBJ1-1, the V gene TRBV6-4; D might be TRBD1 (5 bases). The CDR3 contains 13 residues. Germline V CDR1 and CDR2: MRHNA, SNTAGT. The germline V and J ends were trimmed by 4 bases and 3 bases, with 9 bases remaining between them. CDR3 sequence reads: CASSVKQDTEAFF. The CDR3, as DNA: TGTGCCAGCAGTGTCAAACAGGACACTGAAGCTTTCTTT.

This chain joins TRBV18 and TRBJ2-1; possibly TRBD1 for D (5 bases). V dropped 1 base and J dropped 0 bases, with 13 bases sitting between them. The CDR3 runs 17 residues. The germline V gene encodes CDR1 KGHSH and CDR2 LQKENI. The CDR3 DNA follows: TGTGCCAGCTCACCACAGGCAGGGAAGAGCTCCTACAATGAGCAGTTCTTC. Translation gives CASSPQAGKSSYNEQFF.

J is TRBJ2-1 and V is TRBV7-2; 9 positions agree with TRBD2. Germline-derived CDR1 and CDR2 are SGHTA and FQGNSA. After removal of 1 base from V and 7 bases from J, the junction contained 5 bases not matched to a gene. This CDR3 is built from 15 residues. This CDR3 is CASSLEGLAGNEQFF. CDR3 DNA: TGTGCCAGCAGCTTAGAAGGGCTAGCGGGGAATGAGCAGTTCTTC.

V gene TRBV30 combines with J gene TRBJ1-1; 7 bases are a match to TRBD1. Germline V gene lookup returns CDR1 GTSNPN and CDR2 SVGIG (reference sequence). After removal of 1 base from V and 5 bases from J, the junction contained 7 bases not matched to a gene. This CDR3 is 14 amino acids long. The CDR3 nucleotides are TGTGCCTGGAGTGGCCTGGACAGGTTGACTGAAGCTTTCTTT. This gives the protein CAWSGLDRLTEAFF.

CDR3 DNA: TGTGCCAGCAGTGAGTCAAATGGCTACACCTTC. Its protein product is CASSESNGYTF. The genes are TRBV25-1 and TRBJ1-2; D gene unclear. Between the trimmed V and J ends, which lost 3 bases and 6 bases, there was a span of 5 bases. The CDR3 is made up of 11 amino acids. The germline V gene encodes CDR1 MGHDK and CDR2 SYGVNS.